Following are 7 T cell receptor beta chains from one sample sequenced in a study of blood T cell repertoires in COVID-19. TCRdb's table, derived via immunoSEQ multiplex PCR, lists solely in-frame clones and lacks some. The data contain approximately 340,000 clones, more than 70% of them seen just once; the ten biggest clones take up almost 3%. The sequenced sample consisted of peripheral blood. Receptors were obtained from a man aged 25 to 40 with active or convalescent COVID-19.

The chain combines TRBV18 with TRBJ2-7; no reliable D call. The germline V gene encodes CDR1 KGHSH and CDR2 LQKENI. Between the trimmed V and J ends, which lost 2 bases and 3 bases, there was a span of 8 bases. The CDR3 spans 13 residues. The CDR3 reads CASSPSSNYEQYF. The DNA for the CDR3 is TGTGCCAGCTCACCAAGTAGTAACTACGAGCAGTACTTC.

This clone was counted a few times. The rearrangement uses TRBV18 and TRBJ1-4, with D unresolved. Trimming took 3 bases from V and 0 from J, leaving 5 bases between them. Germline values: CDR1 KGHSH, CDR2 LQKENI. The CDR3 runs to 14 residues. In DNA form, the CDR3 reads TGTGCCAGCTCACCTGGCTCAACTAATGAAAAACTGTTTTTT. Its protein is CASSPGSTNEKLFF.

V gene TRBV15 combines with J gene TRBJ1-6, with D possibly TRBD1 on 6 matching bases. The CDR3 consists of 15 residues. V was pared by 5 bases and J by 3 bases, with 11 bases between. Germline CDR1 and CDR2: LNHNV and YYDKDF (reference sequence). CDR3 bases: TGTGCCACCAGCTGGACAGATTACTATAATTCACCCCTCCACTTT. This encodes CATSWTDYYNSPLHF.

The J gene is TRBJ1-3, the V gene TRBV12-5, with D unclear. Trimming took off 6 bases at V and 2 bases at J, with 14 bases between the two ends. Germline V gene lookup returns CDR1 LGHNT and CDR2 FRNRAP. CDR3 length: 15 residues. The CDR3, as DNA: TGTGCTAGTGGCGAAGGCGGCCCCGCTGGAAACACCATATATTTT. This sequence encodes CASGEGGPAGNTIYF.

The rearrangement uses TRBV6-5 and TRBJ1-6; 7 bases are shared with TRBD1. The germline gives CDR1 MNHEY, CDR2 SVGAGI. V gave up 6 bases and J gave up 10 bases; unmatched junction bases: 12. This CDR3 is 15 amino acids long. Here the CDR3 DNA reads TGTGCCAGCAGCCCCGAGGGGACAGTTAAATCACCCCTCCACTTT. It codes for CASSPEGTVKSPLHF.

V and J are TRBV4-1 and TRBJ1-5, with TRBD1 matching 7 bases. The V gene end was trimmed by 3 bases and the J gene end by 3 bases; junction bases not matched to a gene: 5. CDR3 length equals 15 residues. Germline CDR1 is MGHRA and CDR2 is YSYEKL. The CDR3 sequence: CASSQATGSNQPQHF. As DNA, the CDR3 is TGCGCCAGCAGCCAGGCGACAGGGTCCAATCAGCCCCAGCATTTT.

The CDR3 loop is CASTITGVGTEAFF. The CDR3 DNA reads as TGTGCCAGTACCATAACCGGGGTAGGCACTGAAGCTTTCTTT. The V call is TRBV19, the J call TRBJ1-1; the D is unclear. The germline CDR1 and CDR2 sequences are LNHDA and SQIVND (reference sequence). The CDR3 has 14 amino acids. The V gene lost 7 bases and the J gene lost 4 bases, with 16 bases spanning the gap.